The clone carrying this T cell receptor beta chain has a count of ten or more. The antigen is unknown. The data were taken from a study of Graves' ophthalmopathy and Graves' hyperthyroidism. Study-wide points: The model predicted ophthalmopathy progression with about 71% sensitivity and around 72% specificity. Sensitivity of 87.88% and specificity of less than 82% were achieved when a 13-signature model separated ophthalmopathy from stable hyperthyroidism.

Diagnosis relied on clinical symptoms, serum thyroxine, TRAb, thyroid ultrasound and orbital computed tomography. Sampling about 10 ml of fresh peripheral blood provided the PBMCs. This CDR3 is 14 amino acids long. In germline, CDR1 is MGHRA, CDR2 YSYEKL. V lost 4 bases and J lost 0, with 9 bases in between. TCR beta CDR3 regions were amplified from RNA transcripts. After a first-round RT-PCR with HTBI primers, a second-round multiplex PCR was run. TCRdb processed the multiplex PCR reads anew with MiXCR; each CDR3 protein has one entry. The table has 200,000 to 250,000 distinct CDR3 sequences, 20% to 25% seen once.

The chain recombines TRBV4-1 with TRBJ1-1, with D possibly matching TRBD1 (6 bases). The sequenced material came from peripheral blood. This clonotype was sampled from a woman between 50 and 59 years old with Graves' ophthalmopathy. Written as DNA, the CDR3 is TGCGCCAGCAGCCCGGACAGTATGAACACTGAAGCTTTCTTT. This translates into CASSPDSMNTEAFF.